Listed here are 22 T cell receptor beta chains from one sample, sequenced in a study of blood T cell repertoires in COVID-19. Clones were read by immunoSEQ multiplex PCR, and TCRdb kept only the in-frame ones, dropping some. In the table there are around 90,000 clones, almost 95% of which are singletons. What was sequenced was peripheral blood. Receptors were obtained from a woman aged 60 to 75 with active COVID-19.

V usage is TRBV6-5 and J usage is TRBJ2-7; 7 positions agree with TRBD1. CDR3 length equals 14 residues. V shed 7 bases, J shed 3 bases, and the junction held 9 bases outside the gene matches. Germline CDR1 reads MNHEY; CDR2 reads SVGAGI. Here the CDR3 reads CASTLDRAFYEQYF. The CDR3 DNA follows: TGTGCCAGCACCCTAGACAGGGCTTTCTACGAGCAGTACTTC.

The CDR3 protein is CASSLSRTGVDGYTF. Written as DNA, the CDR3 is TGTGCCAGCAGCTTAAGTAGGACAGGGGTCGATGGCTACACCTTC. This chain links TRBV7-2 with TRBJ1-2; 9 bases map to TRBD1. V lost 2 bases to trimming and J lost 6 bases; unmatched junction nucleotides: 7. There are 15 residues in the CDR3. Germline V gene data show CDR1 as SGHTA and CDR2 as FQGNSA.

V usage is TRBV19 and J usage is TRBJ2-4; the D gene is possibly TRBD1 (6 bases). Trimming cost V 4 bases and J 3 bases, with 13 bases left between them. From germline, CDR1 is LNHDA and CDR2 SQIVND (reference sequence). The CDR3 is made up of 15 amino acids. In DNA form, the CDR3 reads TGTGCCAGTAGTACCCTCTGGACAGACAAAAACATTCAGTACTTC. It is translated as CASSTLWTDKNIQYF.

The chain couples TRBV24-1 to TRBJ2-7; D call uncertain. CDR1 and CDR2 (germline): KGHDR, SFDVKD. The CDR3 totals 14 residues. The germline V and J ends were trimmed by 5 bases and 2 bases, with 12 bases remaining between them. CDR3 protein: CATSASGTPYEQYF. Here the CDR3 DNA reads TGTGCCACCAGTGCGTCCGGTACCCCCTACGAGCAGTACTTC.

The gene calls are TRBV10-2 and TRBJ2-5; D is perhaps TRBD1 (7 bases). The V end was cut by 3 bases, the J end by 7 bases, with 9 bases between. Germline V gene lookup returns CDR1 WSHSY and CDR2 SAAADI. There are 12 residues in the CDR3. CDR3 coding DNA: TGCGCCAGCAGTGACCAGGGGGGGACCCAGTACTTC. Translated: CASSDQGGTQYF.

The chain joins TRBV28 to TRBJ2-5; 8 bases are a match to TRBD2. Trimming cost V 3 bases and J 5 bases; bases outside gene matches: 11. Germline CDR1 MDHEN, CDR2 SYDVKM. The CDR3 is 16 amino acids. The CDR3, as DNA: TGTGCCAGCAGTTTGCGTACTAGCGGAGGGGGGGAGACCCAGTACTTC. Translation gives CASSLRTSGGGETQYF. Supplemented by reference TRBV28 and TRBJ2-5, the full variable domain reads DVKVTQSSRYLVKRTGEKVFLECVQDMDHENMFWYRQDPGLGLRLIYFSYDVKMKEKGDIPEGYSVSREKKERFSLILESASTNQTSMYLCASSLRTSGGGETQYFGPGTRLLVL.

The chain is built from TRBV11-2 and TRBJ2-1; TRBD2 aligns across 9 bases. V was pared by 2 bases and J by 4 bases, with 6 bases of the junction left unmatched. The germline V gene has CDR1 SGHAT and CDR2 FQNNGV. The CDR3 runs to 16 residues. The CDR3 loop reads CASSLKRGEVYNEQFF. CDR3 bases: TGTGCCAGCAGCTTAAAGCGGGGGGAAGTTTACAATGAGCAGTTCTTC.

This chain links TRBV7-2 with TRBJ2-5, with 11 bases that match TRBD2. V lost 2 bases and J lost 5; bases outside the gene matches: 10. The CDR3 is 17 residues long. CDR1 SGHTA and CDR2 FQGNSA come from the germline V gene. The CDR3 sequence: CASSLSIAGGLSETQYF. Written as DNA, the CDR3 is TGTGCCAGCAGCTTATCTATAGCGGGGGGGCTCAGCGAGACCCAGTACTTC.

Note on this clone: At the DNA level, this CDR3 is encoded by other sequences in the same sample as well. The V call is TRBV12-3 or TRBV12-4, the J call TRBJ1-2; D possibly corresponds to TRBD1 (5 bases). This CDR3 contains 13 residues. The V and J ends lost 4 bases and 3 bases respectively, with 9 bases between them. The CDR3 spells CASSSQGYYGYTF. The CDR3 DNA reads TGTGCCAGCAGTTCCCAGGGTTACTATGGCTACACCTTC.

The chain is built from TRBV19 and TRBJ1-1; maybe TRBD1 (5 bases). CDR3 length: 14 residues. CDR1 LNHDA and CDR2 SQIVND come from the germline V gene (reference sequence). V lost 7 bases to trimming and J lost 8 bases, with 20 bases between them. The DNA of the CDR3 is TGTGCCAGTAACCCAACATCCCAGGGTGGAGAAGCTTTCTTT. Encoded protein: CASNPTSQGGEAFF.

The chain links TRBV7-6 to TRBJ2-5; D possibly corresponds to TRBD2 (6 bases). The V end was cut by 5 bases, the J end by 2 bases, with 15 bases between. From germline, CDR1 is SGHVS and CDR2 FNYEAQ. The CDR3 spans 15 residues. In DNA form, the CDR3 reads TGTGCCAGCAGCCCCCGCCCTAGCGAACAAGAGACCCAGTACTTC. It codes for CASSPRPSEQETQYF.

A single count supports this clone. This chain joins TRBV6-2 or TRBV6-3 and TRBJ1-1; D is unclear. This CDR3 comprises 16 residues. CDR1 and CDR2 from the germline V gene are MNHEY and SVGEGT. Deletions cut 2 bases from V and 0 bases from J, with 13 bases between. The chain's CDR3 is CASSYRAALMNTEAFF. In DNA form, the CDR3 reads TGTGCCAGCAGTTACCGAGCAGCGCTTATGAACACTGAAGCTTTCTTT.

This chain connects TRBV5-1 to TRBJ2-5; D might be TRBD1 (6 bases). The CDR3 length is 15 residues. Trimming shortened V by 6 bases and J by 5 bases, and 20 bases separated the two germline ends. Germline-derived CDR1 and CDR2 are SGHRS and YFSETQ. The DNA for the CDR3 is TGCGCCAGCAAGACAGGCGCCCAGGCCCTGGAGACCCAGTACTTC. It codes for CASKTGAQALETQYF.

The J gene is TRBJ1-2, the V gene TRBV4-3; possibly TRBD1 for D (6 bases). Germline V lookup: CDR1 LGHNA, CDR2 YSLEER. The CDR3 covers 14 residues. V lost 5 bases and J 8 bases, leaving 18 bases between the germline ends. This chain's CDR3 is CASSGGDWGRGYTF. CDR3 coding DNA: TGCGCCAGCAGCGGGGGCGATTGGGGAAGGGGCTACACCTTC.

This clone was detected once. The CDR3 nucleotides read TGTGCCAGCTCGCCCCAGGGGGCGATTGACACTGAAGCTTTCTTT. Its protein product is CASSPQGAIDTEAFF. This chain connects TRBV18 to TRBJ1-1, with TRBD1 matching 8 bases. The germline gives CDR1 KGHSH, CDR2 LQKENI. With V trimmed by 6 bases and J by 3 bases, 9 bases remained unmatched. This CDR3 is built from 15 residues.

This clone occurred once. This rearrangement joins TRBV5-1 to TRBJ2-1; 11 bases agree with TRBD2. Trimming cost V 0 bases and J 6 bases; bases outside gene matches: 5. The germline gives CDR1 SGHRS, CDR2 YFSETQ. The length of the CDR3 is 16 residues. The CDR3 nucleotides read TGCGCCAGCAGCTTGGGTCTAGCGGGAGGACCCAATGAGCAGTTCTTC. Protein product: CASSLGLAGGPNEQFF.

CDR3 amino acids: CASREGTGVSYEQYF. The CDR3 DNA follows: TGCGCCAGCCGGGAGGGGACAGGGGTTTCCTACGAGCAGTACTTC. The V gene is TRBV5-1, the J gene TRBJ2-7; 10 bases agree with TRBD1. V trimming: 7 bases; J trimming: 1 base; junction bases outside the gene matches: 8. The CDR3 has 15 amino acids. From germline, CDR1 is SGHRS and CDR2 YFSETQ.

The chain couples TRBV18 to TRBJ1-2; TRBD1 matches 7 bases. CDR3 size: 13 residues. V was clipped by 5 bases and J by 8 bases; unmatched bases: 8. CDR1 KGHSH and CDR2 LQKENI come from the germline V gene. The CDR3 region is CASSSGQEGGYTF. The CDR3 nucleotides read TGTGCCAGCTCATCTGGACAGGAGGGAGGCTACACCTTC.

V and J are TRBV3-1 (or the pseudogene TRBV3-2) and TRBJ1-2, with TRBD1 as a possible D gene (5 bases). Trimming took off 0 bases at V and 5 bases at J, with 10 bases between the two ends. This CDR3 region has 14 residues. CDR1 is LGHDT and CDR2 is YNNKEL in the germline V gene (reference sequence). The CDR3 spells CASSQDTGSYGYTF. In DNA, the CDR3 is TGTGCCAGCAGCCAAGATACAGGTTCATATGGCTACACCTTC.

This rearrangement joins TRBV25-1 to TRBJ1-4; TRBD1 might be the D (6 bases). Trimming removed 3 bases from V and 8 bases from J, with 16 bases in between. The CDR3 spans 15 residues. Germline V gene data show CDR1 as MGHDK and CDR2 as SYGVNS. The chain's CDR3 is CASSELGRGGEKLFF. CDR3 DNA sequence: TGTGCCAGCAGTGAGTTGGGCAGGGGTGGAGAAAAACTGTTTTTT.

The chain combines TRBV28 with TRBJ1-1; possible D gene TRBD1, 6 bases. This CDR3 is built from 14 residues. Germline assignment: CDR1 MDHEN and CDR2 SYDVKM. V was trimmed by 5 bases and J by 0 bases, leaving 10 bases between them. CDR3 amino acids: CASSRGTVNTEAFF. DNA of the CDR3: TGTGCCAGCAGTAGGGGGACGGTGAACACTGAAGCTTTCTTT.

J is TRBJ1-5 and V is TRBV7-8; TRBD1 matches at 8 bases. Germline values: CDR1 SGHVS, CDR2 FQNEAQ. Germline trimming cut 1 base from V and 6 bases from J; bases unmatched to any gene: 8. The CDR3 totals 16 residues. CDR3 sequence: CASSLGAGGLGQPQHF. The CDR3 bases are TGTGCCAGCAGCTTAGGGGCAGGGGGCCTAGGTCAGCCCCAGCATTTT.